This T cell receptor beta chain was identified during a study of T cell changes during pregnancy in multiple sclerosis. Trimming removed 8 bases from V and 9 bases from J; junction bases left unmatched: 14. This CDR3 region has 15 residues. Germline V CDR1 and CDR2: MDHEN, SYDVKM. TCRdb's copy holds only in-frame clones and misses some; the assay was immunoSEQ multiplex PCR. The table records 35,000 to 45,000 clones, approximately 91% of them present only once. This chain uses TRBV28 with TRBJ2-4; TRBD1 matches at 9 bases. Material: CD4+ T cells from peripheral blood mononuclear cells, obtained in the first trimester of pregnancy. The TCR was taken from a female donor with multiple sclerosis, enrolled in a pregnancy study. The CDR3 loop is CASLPDGTGTSIQYF. CDR3 coding DNA: TGTGCCAGCCTTCCTGACGGGACAGGGACGAGCATTCAGTACTTC.